This T cell receptor (beta chain) was identified in a study of shared T cell receptors in the human thymus. This clone came up once. Profiling relied on immunoSEQ multiplex PCR, and the TCRdb table lists in-frame clones only, not all of them. The sample gives approximately 760,000 clones, roughly 85% of which show up once; under 0.012% is in the top ten. The CDR3 is 17 amino acids. Germline V gene lookup returns CDR1 SGHDN and CDR2 FVKESK. J lost 6 bases, V lost 5 bases, and 16 bases had no gene match. These data also formed part of another study, on human thymus T cells. This second report adds: Among unrelated individuals, related research reported thymic repertoires that overlapped highly.

The chain couples TRBV14 to TRBJ1-2; the match to TRBD1 covers 9 bases. Sequenced: thymocytes. The source is a girl in the first two years of life with a congenital heart defect. CDR3 loop: CASSSDRGDPDQNGYTF. In DNA, the CDR3 is TGTGCCAGCAGCTCGGACAGGGGTGATCCGGACCAGAATGGCTACACCTTC.